The TCR beta chain under discussion was sequenced for a study of CD8+ T cells in alopecia areata. In each case, RNA was isolated and then reverse transcribed into cDNA as the sequencing template. The table came from immunoSEQ multiplex PCR; TCRdb's copy has only in-frame clones and leaves some out. The data hold about 200,000 clones, with 57% observed a single time. The CDR3 covers 13 residues. Germline loops: CDR1 SEHNR, CDR2 FQNEAQ (reference sequence). Trimming left V 2 bases short and J 5 bases short, with 7 bases between. The sequence was collected from a human donor with alopecia areata. This specimen consisted of CD4+ T cells sorted from blood, obtained at week 0. The chain joins TRBV7-9 to TRBJ2-1; D call uncertain. CDR3 region: CASSLSGDNEQFF. Here the CDR3 DNA reads TGTGCCAGCAGCTTATCAGGAGACAATGAGCAGTTCTTC.